This is a list of T cell receptor beta chains from one sample in a study of control samples from healthy donors and cancer patients. Sequencing used immunoSEQ multiplex PCR; TCRdb keeps in-frame clones, though not all of them. The sample shows roughly 120,000 clones, 70% to 90% of them seen only once. The sample comprised blood. The receptors come from a man aged 45-65 years in good health. Each CDR3 is given with its conserved first and last residue. Fields, in order: J gene, D gene, V gene, CDR3 length, CDR3 protein, CDR3 DNA. D genes are given only for firm matches.

TRBJ2-1,TRBD1,TRBV18,18,CASSPAWTGYSSYNEQFF,TGTGCCAGCTCACCGGCATGGACAGGATACAGCTCCTACAATGAGCAGTTCTTC
TRBJ1-4,NA,TRBV7-6,18,CASYSSQALCPTNEKLFF,TGTGCCAGCTACTCCTCCCAGGCCTTATGTCCAACTAATGAAAAACTGTTTTTT
TRBJ1-5,NA,TRBV30,13,CAWSLSSNQPQHF,TGTGCCTGGAGCCTAAGTAGCAATCAGCCCCAGCATTTT
TRBJ2-5,TRBD1,TRBV18,12,CASSPGQGAYHF,TGTGCCAGCTCACCGGGACAGGGGGCGTACCACTTC
TRBJ2-3,NA,TRBV5-1,13,CASSLHVTDTQYF,TGCGCCAGCAGCCTCCACGTGACAGATACGCAGTATTTT
TRBJ1-3,NA,TRBV9,15,CASSVVGGSGNTIYF,TGTGCCAGCAGCGTAGTTGGGGGATCTGGAAACACCATATATTTT
TRBJ2-7,TRBD1,TRBV19,16,CASSDPGTASTYEQYF,TGTGCCAGTAGTGATCCCGGGACAGCTTCCACCTACGAGCAGTACTTC
TRBJ1-5,NA,TRBV27,15,CASTQAGKGNQPQHF,TGTGCCAGCACCCAGGCGGGGAAAGGCAATCAGCCCCAGCATTTT
TRBJ1-6,NA,TRBV12-3/TRBV12-4,13,CASSLRAPSPLHF,TGTGCCAGCAGTTTAAGGGCCCCTTCACCCCTCCACTTT
TRBJ2-7,TRBD1,TRBV18,14,CASSPMTGPYEQYF,TGTGCCAGCTCACCAATGACAGGGCCCTACGAGCAGTACTTC